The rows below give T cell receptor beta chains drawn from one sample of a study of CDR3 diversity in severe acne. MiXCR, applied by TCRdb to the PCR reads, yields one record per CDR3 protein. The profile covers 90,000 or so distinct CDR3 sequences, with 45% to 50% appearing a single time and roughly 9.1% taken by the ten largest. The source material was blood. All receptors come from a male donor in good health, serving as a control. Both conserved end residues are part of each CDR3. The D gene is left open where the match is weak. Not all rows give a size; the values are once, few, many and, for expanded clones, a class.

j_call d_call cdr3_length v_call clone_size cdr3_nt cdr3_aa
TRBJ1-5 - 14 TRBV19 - TGTGCTAGCGCAGGGGACGGATGGGGTCAGCCCCAGCATTTT CASAGDGWGQPQHF
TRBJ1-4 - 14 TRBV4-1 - TGTGCCAGCAGCTTTCGACAGGAGGGTGAAAAACTGTTTTTT CASSFRQEGEKLFF
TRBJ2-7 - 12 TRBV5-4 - TGTGCCAGCAGCCCCGCGAACTACGAGCAGTACTTC CASSPANYEQYF
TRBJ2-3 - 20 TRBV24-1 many TGTGCCACCAGTGATTCCAGCCACACCACAGGGGGGGAAGGAAAAGATACGCAGTATTTT CATSDSSHTTGGEGKDTQYF
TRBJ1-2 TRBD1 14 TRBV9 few TGTGCCAGCAGCGACGCAGGGGGACGCTATGGCTACACCTTC CASSDAGGRYGYTF
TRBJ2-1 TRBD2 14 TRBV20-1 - TGCAGTGCTAGTAGCGGGGGGACTGACAATGAGCAGTTCTTC CSASSGGTDNEQFF
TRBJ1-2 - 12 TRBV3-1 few TGTGCCAGCAGTCAAGCGCGGTTGGGCTACACCTTC CASSQARLGYTF
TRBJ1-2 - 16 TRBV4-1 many TGCGCCAGCAGCCTGCAGGACGGATCAGGAGACTATGGCTACACCTTC CASSLQDGSGDYGYTF
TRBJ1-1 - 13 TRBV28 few TGTGCCAGCACCCTACCCCGACAGAGTGAAGCTTTCTTT CASTLPRQSEAFF
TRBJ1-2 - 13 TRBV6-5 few TGTGCCAGCAGTTACCAGGAGGATCTGGGCTACACCTTC CASSYQEDLGYTF
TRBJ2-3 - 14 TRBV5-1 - TGCGCCAGCAGCGACAGCCCAGCCACAGATACGCAGTATTTT CASSDSPATDTQYF
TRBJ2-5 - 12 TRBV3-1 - TGTGCCGGCACCTCCCTACAAGAGACCCAGTACTTC CAGTSLQETQYF
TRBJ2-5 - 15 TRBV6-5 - TGTGCCAGCAGTTACCGCCCTCGGGGCGCGGAGACCCAGTACTTC CASSYRPRGAETQYF
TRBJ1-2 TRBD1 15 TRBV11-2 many TGTGCCAGCAGCTCCCACAGGGGGCGCAACTATGGCTACACCTTC CASSSHRGRNYGYTF
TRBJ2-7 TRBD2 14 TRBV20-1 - TGCAGTGCTTCCCGGACTAGCGGGGGGGGCGAGCAGTACTTC CSASRTSGGGEQYF
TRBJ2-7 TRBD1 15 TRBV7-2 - TGTGCCAGCAGCTTAGTAACCGGGACAGGGTGCGAGCAGTACTTC CASSLVTGTGCEQYF
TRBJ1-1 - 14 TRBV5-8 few TGTGCCAGCAGCTTTACTGGAGCGAACACTGAAGCTTTCTTT CASSFTGANTEAFF
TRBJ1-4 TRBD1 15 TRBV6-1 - TGTGCCAGCAATGGACCGGGACAGGGAGTGGAAAAACTGTTTTTT CASNGPGQGVEKLFF
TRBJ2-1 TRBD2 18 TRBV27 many TGTGCCAGCAGTTTATCCCTCTCGAGCGGGAGCATCAACAATGAGCAGTTCTTC CASSLSLSSGSINNEQFF
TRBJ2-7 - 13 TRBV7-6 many TGTGCCAGCAGTCAGCCTCAGGCGGACGAGCAGTACTTC CASSQPQADEQYF
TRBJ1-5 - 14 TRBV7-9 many TGTGCCAGCAGCCTAGACCCTAGCAATCAGCCCCAGCATTTT CASSLDPSNQPQHF
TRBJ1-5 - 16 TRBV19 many TGTGCCAGTAGTATAGCAGGATCTTATAGCAATCAGCCCCAGCATTTT CASSIAGSYSNQPQHF
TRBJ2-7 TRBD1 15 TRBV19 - TGTGCCAGTAGTATGCTGAATGACAGGGGGCATCAGCAGTACTTC CASSMLNDRGHQQYF
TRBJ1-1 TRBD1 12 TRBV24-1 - TGTGCCACCAGTGACAAGACAGGGGAAGCTTTCTTT CATSDKTGEAFF
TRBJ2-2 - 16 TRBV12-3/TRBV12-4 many TGTGCCACCCCACCCCCGCAGGAGACTAACACCGGGGAGCTGTTTTTT CATPPPQETNTGELFF
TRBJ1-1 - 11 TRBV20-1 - TGCAGTGCTAGAAGGGCTGAGGGGGCTTTCTTT CSARRAEGAFF
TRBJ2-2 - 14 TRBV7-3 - TGTGCCAGCAGCTTAATCGCCCTCACCGGGGAGCTGTTTTTT CASSLIALTGELFF
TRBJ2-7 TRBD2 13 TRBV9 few TGTGCCAGCAGCGGGGAGGGCGGTTACGAGCAGTACTTC CASSGEGGYEQYF
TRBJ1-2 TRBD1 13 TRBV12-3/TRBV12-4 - TGTGCCAGCAGTTTCCAGGGGGTCTATGGCTACACCTTC CASSFQGVYGYTF
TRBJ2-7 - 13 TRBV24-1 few TGTGCCACCAGTGACCAGGGACGAGGCGAGCAGTACTTC CATSDQGRGEQYF
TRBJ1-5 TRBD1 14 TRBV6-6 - TGCGCCAGCGTTGACGGGACAGGCAATCAGCCCCAGCATTTT CASVDGTGNQPQHF
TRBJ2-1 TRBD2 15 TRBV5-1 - TGCGCCAGCAGCTATACTAGCGGAAGTTACAATGAGCAGTTCTTC CASSYTSGSYNEQFF
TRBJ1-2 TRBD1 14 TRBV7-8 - TGTGCCAGCAGCAACCGGGACAGTCCCTATGGCTACACCTTC CASSNRDSPYGYTF
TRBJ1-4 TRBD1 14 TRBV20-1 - TGCAGTGCGGAACGGACAGGGGAAATAGAAAAACTGTTTTTT CSAERTGEIEKLFF
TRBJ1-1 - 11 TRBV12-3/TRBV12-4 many TGTGCCAGCAGTGGGCAGGCTGAAGCTTTCTTT CASSGQAEAFF
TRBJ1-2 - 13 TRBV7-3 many TGTGCCAGCAACCCTACGACGGGGGATGGCTACACCTTC CASNPTTGDGYTF
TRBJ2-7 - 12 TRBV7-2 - TGTGCCAGCAGCTTAGGACCCCGCGAGCAGTACTTC CASSLGPREQYF
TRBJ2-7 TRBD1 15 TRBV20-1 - TGCAGTGCCACCCAAGGGGGCTCCACCTTCGGCGAGCAGTACTTC CSATQGGSTFGEQYF
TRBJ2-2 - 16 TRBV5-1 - TGCGCCAGCAGCCAGGAGGTGTCAGGGGCCACCGGGGAGCTGTTTTTT CASSQEVSGATGELFF
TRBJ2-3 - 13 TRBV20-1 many TGCAGTGCTAGAACCTTAGGACGAGATACGCAGTATTTT CSARTLGRDTQYF
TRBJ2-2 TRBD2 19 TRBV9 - TGTGCCAGCAGCGTAGATAAAGTCCGCGGGAGTGGAGAAACCGGGGAGCTGTTTTTT CASSVDKVRGSGETGELFF
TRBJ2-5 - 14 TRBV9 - TGTGCCAGCAGCCAAAGAAGGGCGGAAGAGACCCAGTACTTC CASSQRRAEETQYF
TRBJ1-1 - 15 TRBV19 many TGTGCCAGTAGTGCGGACCCGGGACAGAACACTGAAGCTTTCTTT CASSADPGQNTEAFF
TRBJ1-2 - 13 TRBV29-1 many TGCAGCGTTGCAAGACTATCTCTCGACGGCTACACCTTC CSVARLSLDGYTF
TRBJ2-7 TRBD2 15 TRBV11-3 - TGTGCCAGCAGTCAACGGGAGGGCGGGGCCTACGAGCAGTACTTC CASSQREGGAYEQYF
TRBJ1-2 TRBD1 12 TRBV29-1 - TGCAGCGGTAAAAGACAGGGCTATGGCTACACCTTC CSGKRQGYGYTF
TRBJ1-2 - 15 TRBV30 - TGTGCCTGGGCCGGGACGGCCGCTTACGCCTATGGCTACATCTTC CAWAGTAAYAYGYIF
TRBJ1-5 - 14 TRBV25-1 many TGTGCCAGCAGTGAATTGGGAAACAATCAGCCCCAGCATTTT CASSELGNNQPQHF
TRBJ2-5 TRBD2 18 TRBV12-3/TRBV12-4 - TGTGCCAGCAGTAGGACTAGCGGGGGGGCCGGAACCCAAGAGACCCAGTACTTC CASSRTSGGAGTQETQYF
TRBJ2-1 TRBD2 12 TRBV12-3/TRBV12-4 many TGTGCCAGCAGTCGGACTAGCAATGAGCAGTTCTTC CASSRTSNEQFF
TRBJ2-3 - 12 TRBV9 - TGTGCCAGCAGCGTAGCTTTGGATACGCAGTATTTT CASSVALDTQYF
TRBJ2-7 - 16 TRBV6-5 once TGTGCCAGCAGTTACGATGGGGGTTCGGGAGACGACGAGCAGTACTTC CASSYDGGSGDDEQYF
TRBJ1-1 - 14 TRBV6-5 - TGTGCCAGCAACGGGAGGAAGGGCTGGACTGAAGCTTTCTTT CASNGRKGWTEAFF
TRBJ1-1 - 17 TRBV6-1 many TGTGCCAGCAGGAGACAGTGGCGCGAGACCATGAACACTGAAGCTTTCTTT CASRRQWRETMNTEAFF
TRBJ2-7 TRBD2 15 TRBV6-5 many TGTGCCAGCAGTTACTCGAACGCGGGAGGATACGAGCAGTACTTC CASSYSNAGGYEQYF
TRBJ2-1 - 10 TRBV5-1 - TGCGCCAGCAGCTACAATGAGCAGTTCTTC CASSYNEQFF
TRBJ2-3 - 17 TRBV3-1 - TGTGCCAGCAGCCAAGAGTCTGGCCCTCTTGGCACAGATACGCAGTATTTT CASSQESGPLGTDTQYF